Following are 19 T cell receptor beta chains from one sample sequenced in a study of blood T cell repertoires in COVID-19. The data were produced by immunoSEQ multiplex PCR, yet TCRdb's version contains in-frame clones alone and is incomplete. The data show around 110,000 clones, 80% seen once. Sample: peripheral blood. These receptors came from a man between 65 and 80 years old with acute or convalescent COVID-19.

The chain employs TRBV3-1 (or the pseudogene TRBV3-2) and TRBJ1-1, with D unresolved. Germline loops: CDR1 LGHDT, CDR2 YNNKEL (reference sequence). V gave up 10 bases and J gave up 5 bases, with 17 bases separating them. This CDR3 has 13 amino acids. The CDR3 nucleotides read TGTGCCACCCAGCCAGTGCCCGGGACTGAAGCTTTCTTT. This sequence encodes CATQPVPGTEAFF.

The chain couples TRBV7-9 to TRBJ1-5, with D perhaps matching TRBD1 (6 bases). CDR3 length equals 14 residues. With 6 bases removed from V and 1 base from J, the gap between germline ends came to 10 bases. Germline CDR1 and CDR2: SEHNR and FQNEAQ (reference sequence). DNA for the CDR3: TGTGCCAGCAGTTTTGGACAGAGCAATCAGCCCCAGCATTTT. Translation: CASSFGQSNQPQHF.

The V call is TRBV12-3 or TRBV12-4, the J call TRBJ2-7; tentative D call: TRBD1 (5 bases). Between the trimmed V and J ends, which lost 6 bases and 7 bases, there was a span of 10 bases. The CDR3 contains 11 residues. CDR3 protein: CASSLGVEQYF. The DNA of the CDR3 is TGTGCCAGCAGCCTAGGGGTAGAGCAGTACTTC.

The genes are TRBV5-4 and TRBJ1-4, with unresolved D. Germline CDR1 reads SGHNT; CDR2 reads YYREEE (reference sequence). The CDR3 is made up of 14 amino acids. The germline V and J ends were trimmed by 1 base and 6 bases, with 10 bases remaining between them. This CDR3 is CASSLQQSHEKLFF. CDR3 sequence (DNA): TGTGCCAGCAGCTTGCAACAGTCGCATGAAAAACTGTTTTTT.

This rearrangement joins TRBV6-5 to TRBJ1-1; TRBD1 aligns across 7 bases. Trimming took 5 bases from V and 11 from J; bases not matched to a gene: 17. The CDR3 is 15 amino acids. The germline V gene encodes CDR1 MNHEY and CDR2 SVGAGI. Written as DNA, the CDR3 is TGTGCCAGCAGTACCAACTCGGGACAGCCGACGACGGCTTTCTTT. Its translation: CASSTNSGQPTTAFF.

V and J are TRBV3-1 (or the pseudogene TRBV3-2) and TRBJ2-1; D might be TRBD2 (5 bases). V lost 1 base, J lost 9 bases, and 13 bases lay in between. Germline V gene lookup returns CDR1 LGHDT and CDR2 YNNKEL (reference sequence). CDR3 length: 14 amino acids. The CDR3 spells CASSQGGLGSEQFF. The CDR3 bases are TGTGCCAGCAGCCAAGGCGGACTGGGCAGTGAGCAGTTCTTC.

The table lists this clone with a count of one. The chain uses TRBV10-3 and TRBJ2-2, with D perhaps TRBD2 (6 bases). Germline V gene lookup returns CDR1 ENHRY and CDR2 SYGVKD. The CDR3 contains 14 residues. The V gene lost 7 bases and the J gene lost 1 base, with 10 bases spanning the gap. CDR3 DNA sequence: TGTGCCATCACCCCGCGGGGGAACACCGGGGAGCTGTTTTTT. Protein product: CAITPRGNTGELFF.

The chain links TRBV9 to TRBJ1-6; D unclear. V lost 3 bases and J lost 6, with 19 bases in between. Germline CDR1 reads SGDLS; CDR2 reads YYNGEE. This CDR3 comprises 17 residues. The CDR3 region is CASSAGNPQKTNSPLHF. The CDR3 nucleotides are TGTGCCAGCAGCGCAGGAAACCCACAGAAGACTAATTCACCCCTCCACTTT.

The chain carries TRBV18 and TRBJ1-1, with unresolved D. With 6 bases removed from V and 3 bases from J, the gap between germline ends came to 11 bases. The CDR3 has 13 residues. Germline V gene sequence: CDR1 KGHSH, CDR2 LQKENI. The CDR3 sequence: CASSTAADTEAFF. The DNA of the CDR3 is TGTGCCAGCTCGACCGCGGCGGACACTGAAGCTTTCTTT.

The gene calls are TRBV4-2 and TRBJ2-1, with 16 nucleotides matching TRBD2. CDR1 and CDR2 from the germline V gene are LGHNA and YNFKEQ. After removal of 3 bases from V and 8 bases from J, the junction contained 10 bases not matched to a gene. This CDR3 has 18 residues. The CDR3 nucleotides are TGTGCCAGCAGCCACGGTGGGACTAGCGGGGGGGCTGGGGATGAGCAGTTCTTC. Amino acids: CASSHGGTSGGAGDEQFF.

This sequence joins TRBV6-5 and TRBJ1-6; D might be TRBD1 (6 bases). The CDR3 has 15 residues. V lost 5 bases and J 8 bases, leaving 16 bases between the germline ends. Per germline, CDR1 MNHEY and CDR2 SVGAGI. The CDR3 coding sequence is TGTGCCAGCAGTAAGGACAGAAGCAGTTATTCACCCCTCCACTTT. Its protein is CASSKDRSSYSPLHF.

The chain employs TRBV18 and TRBJ2-7, with 7 positions matching TRBD1. The CDR3 length is 13 residues. CDR1 and CDR2 (germline): KGHSH, LQKENI. V lost 3 bases to trimming and J lost 8 bases; unmatched junction nucleotides: 7. The CDR3 bases are TGTGCCAGCTCACCGACAGGGCAGGGGCAGCAGTACTTC. Translation: CASSPTGQGQQYF.

The V and J genes are TRBV3-1 (or the pseudogene TRBV3-2) and TRBJ1-2; D gene ambiguous. The CDR3 totals 13 residues. V lost 1 base and J lost 2, with 5 bases in between. Germline loops: CDR1 LGHDT, CDR2 YNNKEL (reference sequence). The CDR3 nucleotides are TGTGCCAGCAGCCAAGTCCAGAACTATGGCTACACCTTC. This gives the protein CASSQVQNYGYTF.

This chain connects TRBV7-3 to TRBJ1-1; a weak D match, TRBD1 (6 bases). V was shortened by 2 bases and J by 5 bases, with 12 bases between the two germline ends. The CDR3 extends over 14 amino acids. CDR1 and CDR2 from the germline V gene are SGHTA and FQGTGA. CDR3 region: CASSLDAGVTEAFF. The CDR3 DNA reads TGTGCCAGCAGCTTAGACGCAGGGGTGACTGAAGCTTTCTTT.

The chain is built from TRBV27 and TRBJ2-5; 7 bases line up with TRBD1. This CDR3 spans 15 amino acids. V gave up 6 bases and J gave up 2 bases; unmatched junction bases: 9. Germline V gene lookup returns CDR1 MNHEY and CDR2 SMNVEV (reference sequence). In DNA, the CDR3 is TGTGCCAGCAGCCCCGGGACAGCTACACAAGAGACCCAGTACTTC. This gives the protein CASSPGTATQETQYF.

This chain links TRBV24-1 with TRBJ2-3; 11 nucleotides agree with TRBD1. The V and J ends lost 4 bases and 5 bases, in that order; junction bases with no gene match: 7. The CDR3 runs 16 residues. Per germline, CDR1 KGHDR and CDR2 SFDVKD. CDR3 coding DNA: TGTGCCACCAGTGAACCTGGACAGGGGGCAAGAGATACGCAGTATTTT. Its protein is CATSEPGQGARDTQYF.

This chain links TRBV24-1 with TRBJ2-1, with D perhaps matching TRBD2 (5 bases). The CDR3 runs 14 residues. With 2 bases removed from V and 2 bases from J, the gap between germline ends came to 6 bases. Per the germline V gene, CDR1 is KGHDR and CDR2 is SFDVKD. The CDR3 nucleotides read TGTGCCACCAGTGATTCCGGGACCTACAATGAGCAGTTCTTC. Protein: CATSDSGTYNEQFF.

This chain connects TRBV11-3 to TRBJ2-2, with 8 bases that match TRBD1. Losses at the gene ends were 5 bases for V and 7 bases for J; bases not matched to a gene: 3. The V gene's germline CDR1 is SGHNT and CDR2 YENEEA. This CDR3 is built from 13 residues. The CDR3 region has the DNA TGTGCCAGCAGCCGACAGGGGAGCGGGGAGCTGTTTTTT. Protein product: CASSRQGSGELFF.

The table lists this clone with a count of one. The chain recombines TRBV9 with TRBJ2-7; 9 bases align to TRBD1. Trimming took 4 bases from V and 7 from J; bases not matched to a gene: 6. The CDR3 consists of 13 residues. CDR1 and CDR2 (germline): SGDLS, YYNGEE. CDR3 loop: CASSRDRVGEQYF. The CDR3 bases are TGTGCCAGCAGCCGGGACAGGGTCGGGGAGCAGTACTTC.